One sample yielded the 20 T cell receptor beta chains listed below, sequenced in a study of T cell responses to AZD1222 COVID-19 vaccine. The assay was immunoSEQ multiplex PCR, and TCRdb's table has in-frame clones only and misses some. The sample holds around 150,000 clones; about 91% are singletons and the top ten take 1.3%. The sequencing used peripheral blood, collected 28 days after the second AZD1222 dose. The receptors originated from an adult who received the AZD1222 COVID-19 vaccine.

This chain links TRBV18 with TRBJ1-1; D gene uncertain. V lost 4 bases and J lost 1, with 4 bases in between. The germline gives CDR1 KGHSH, CDR2 LQKENI. This CDR3 region has 12 residues. CDR3 DNA sequence: TGTGCCAGCTCACAACCGAACACTGAAGCTTTCTTT. Translating gives CASSQPNTEAFF.

This chain joins TRBV30 and TRBJ1-4, with D unresolved. The germline V gene has CDR1 GTSNPN and CDR2 SVGIG (reference sequence). The CDR3 is made up of 14 amino acids. V gave up 4 bases and J gave up 0 bases, with 9 bases separating them. DNA for the CDR3: TGTGCCTGGAAAGGTTGGGCAACTAATGAAAAACTGTTTTTT. Translating gives CAWKGWATNEKLFF.

The chain combines TRBV4-1 with TRBJ1-2; 7 positions match TRBD1. V dropped 4 bases and J dropped 6; count of bases not matched to a gene: 8. The CDR3 runs 14 residues. The germline CDR1 and CDR2 sequences are MGHRA and YSYEKL. For the CDR3, the DNA is TGCGCCAGCAGCCCTGTTGACAGGGTGAATGGCTACACCTTC. It yields the protein CASSPVDRVNGYTF.

This clone has just a few counts. The chain couples TRBV29-1 to TRBJ1-2, with TRBD1 as a possible D gene (5 bases). V lost 8 bases and J 4 bases, leaving 17 bases between the germline ends. CDR1 and CDR2 (germline): SQVTM, ANQGSEA. The CDR3 has 13 amino acids. The CDR3 DNA reads TGCAGCTTTACCCCGGGGGGAGGCTATGGCTACACCTTC. Translated: CSFTPGGGYGYTF.

The V call is TRBV27, the J call TRBJ1-5, with 7 nucleotides matching TRBD1. The trim removed 3 bases at V and 1 base at J, leaving 3 bases unmatched. This CDR3 comprises 15 residues. Germline CDR1 reads MNHEY; CDR2 reads SMNVEV (reference sequence). This CDR3 is CASSFGTASNQPQHF. In nucleotides, the CDR3 is TGTGCCAGCAGTTTTGGGACAGCCAGCAATCAGCCCCAGCATTTT.

V usage is TRBV24-1 and J usage is TRBJ2-3; D tentatively fits TRBD1 or TRBD2 (5 bases each). This CDR3 region has 15 residues. Germline CDR1 KGHDR, CDR2 SFDVKD. Trimming cost V 1 base and J 0 bases, with 7 bases left between them. Here the CDR3 reads CATSDFGGSTDTQYF. The CDR3 DNA follows: TGTGCCACCAGTGATTTTGGGGGTAGCACAGATACGCAGTATTTT.

The chain carries TRBV7-9 and TRBJ2-1; 11 bases agree with TRBD2. This CDR3 region has 15 residues. V dropped 5 bases and J dropped 8; count of bases not matched to a gene: 8. Per the germline V gene, CDR1 is SEHNR and CDR2 is FQNEAQ (reference sequence). CDR3 residues: CASSPLAGGFDEQFF. The DNA for the CDR3 is TGTGCCAGCAGCCCGTTAGCGGGGGGGTTTGATGAGCAGTTCTTC.

The rearrangement links TRBV6-1 to TRBJ1-1; weak D call: TRBD1 (6 bases). This CDR3 contains 16 residues. Germline V lookup: CDR1 MNHNS, CDR2 SASEGT. The ends were cut back, 0 bases at V and 5 bases at J, with 16 bases in the middle. The CDR3: CASSEAAGGAGTEAFF. In DNA, the CDR3 is TGTGCCAGCAGTGAAGCAGCGGGGGGCGCGGGGACTGAAGCTTTCTTT.

A remark on this clone: At one of its ends the junction is not consistent with the germline gene, which may arise from a read error. The rearrangement uses TRBV5-5 and TRBJ2-6, with D perhaps matching TRBD1 (6 bases). Per the germline V gene, CDR1 is SGHKS and CDR2 is YYEKEE (reference sequence). The CDR3 spans 17 residues. CDR3 residues: CASRLGPEGVGANVLTF. In DNA form, the CDR3 reads TGTGCCAGCAGATTGGGACCCGAGGGGGTCGGGGCCAACGTCCTGACTTTC. The full variable domain, rest sourced from reference TRBV5-5 and TRBJ2-6, is DAGVTQSPTHLIKTRGQQVTLRCSPISGHKSVSWYQQVLGQGPQFIFQYYEKEERGRGNFPDRFSARQFPNYSSELNVNALLLGDSALYLCASRLGPEGVGANVLTFGAGSRLTVL.

The V call is TRBV3-1 (or the pseudogene TRBV3-2), the J call TRBJ1-1, with D perhaps TRBD1 (5 bases). CDR1 is LGHDT, CDR2 YNNKEL, per germline (reference sequence). V lost 5 bases to trimming and J lost 1 base, with 11 bases between them. The CDR3 is 14 amino acids. Written as DNA, the CDR3 is TGTGCCAGCAGCTCAATCGGGGGGAACACTGAAGCTTTCTTT. Translated, it gives CASSSIGGNTEAFF.

The chain links TRBV19 to TRBJ1-1; no clear D. Trimming took off 10 bases at V and 1 base at J, with 10 bases between the two ends. The CDR3 loop spans 12 amino acids. Germline V gives CDR1 LNHDA, CDR2 SQIVND (reference sequence). Here the CDR3 reads CATSWRNTEAFF. The CDR3 DNA sequence: TGTGCCACCTCGTGGAGGAACACTGAAGCTTTCTTT.

Here the CDR3 DNA reads TGTGCCAGCAGCCAGGGGAGTGCAGTGACGACCGGGGAGCTGTTTTTT. It specifies CASSQGSAVTTGELFF. The rearrangement uses TRBV4-2 and TRBJ2-2; D is perhaps TRBD2 (5 bases). This CDR3 spans 16 amino acids. Germline assignment: CDR1 LGHNA and CDR2 YNFKEQ. Trimming took 3 bases from V and 5 from J, leaving 16 bases between them.

The chain employs TRBV7-3 and TRBJ2-7; 10 nucleotides align to TRBD2. Germline CDR1 and CDR2: SGHTA and FQGTGA. This CDR3 has 18 amino acids. V was pared by 2 bases and J by 4 bases, with 14 bases of the junction left unmatched. CDR3 sequence (DNA): TGTGCCAGCAGCTTATTCGGTTTGGCTAGCGGGAGAGTATACGAGCAGTACTTC. Protein product: CASSLFGLASGRVYEQYF.

V is TRBV7-2 and J is TRBJ1-2; D remains ambiguous. Germline V gives CDR1 SGHTA, CDR2 FQGNSA. Trimming pared 1 base from V and 1 base from J, leaving 10 bases between. There are 15 residues in the CDR3. CDR3 in amino acids: CASSLGEGFNYGYTF. DNA of the CDR3: TGTGCCAGCAGCTTAGGAGAAGGCTTTAACTATGGCTACACCTTC.

The chain uses TRBV7-6 and TRBJ2-3, with D perhaps TRBD2 (6 bases). Germline CDR1 SGHVS, CDR2 FNYEAQ. The CDR3 covers 16 residues. Trimming removed 4 bases at V and 2 bases at J, with 16 bases between. The CDR3 loop is CASSSDRDSSTDTQYF. Here the CDR3 DNA reads TGTGCCAGCAGCTCCGACCGGGACTCCTCCACAGATACGCAGTATTTT.

The chain is built from TRBV4-1 and TRBJ2-2; D gene ambiguous. The V gene's germline CDR1 is MGHRA and CDR2 YSYEKL. V was pared by 5 bases and J by 7 bases, with 11 bases between. The length of the CDR3 is 13 residues. The CDR3 DNA follows: TGCGCCAGCAGCACCCAAGAGCGCGGGGAGCTGTTTTTT. Encoded protein: CASSTQERGELFF.

The chain couples TRBV30 to TRBJ2-1; D not resolved. Trimming removed 3 bases from V and 12 bases from J, with 12 bases in between. Looked up from germline, CDR1 is GTSNPN and CDR2 is SVGIG (reference sequence). This CDR3 region has 11 residues. CDR3 protein: CAWRANLMQFF. The CDR3 nucleotides read TGTGCCTGGAGGGCAAATCTGATGCAGTTCTTC.

The chain carries TRBV30 and TRBJ1-6; D might be TRBD1 (5 bases). Trimming took off 0 bases at V and 9 bases at J, with 21 bases between the two ends. The CDR3 is made up of 17 amino acids. Germline V gene data show CDR1 as GTSNPN and CDR2 as SVGIG (reference sequence). The CDR3 spells CAWSVWEGDSSASPLHF. In nucleotides, the CDR3 is TGTGCCTGGAGTGTTTGGGAAGGTGACAGCTCCGCTTCACCCCTCCACTTT.

The chain links TRBV2 to TRBJ1-2; perhaps TRBD1 as D (6 bases). The germline gives CDR1 SNHLY, CDR2 FYNNEI. The CDR3 spans 13 residues. Trimming stripped 5 bases from V and 5 bases from J, with 12 bases between. The CDR3 DNA sequence: TGTGCCAGCAGTAACAGGGTCGGGTATGGCTACACCTTC. It codes for CASSNRVGYGYTF.

The chain carries TRBV27 and TRBJ2-3, with D tentatively TRBD1 (6 bases). Between the trimmed V and J ends, which lost 5 bases and 4 bases, there was a span of 16 bases. This CDR3 is 15 amino acids long. The germline V gene has CDR1 MNHEY and CDR2 SMNVEV (reference sequence). CDR3 protein: CASSGGVRGPDTQYF. The DNA of the CDR3 is TGTGCCAGCAGTGGGGGCGTTCGGGGCCCAGATACGCAGTATTTT.